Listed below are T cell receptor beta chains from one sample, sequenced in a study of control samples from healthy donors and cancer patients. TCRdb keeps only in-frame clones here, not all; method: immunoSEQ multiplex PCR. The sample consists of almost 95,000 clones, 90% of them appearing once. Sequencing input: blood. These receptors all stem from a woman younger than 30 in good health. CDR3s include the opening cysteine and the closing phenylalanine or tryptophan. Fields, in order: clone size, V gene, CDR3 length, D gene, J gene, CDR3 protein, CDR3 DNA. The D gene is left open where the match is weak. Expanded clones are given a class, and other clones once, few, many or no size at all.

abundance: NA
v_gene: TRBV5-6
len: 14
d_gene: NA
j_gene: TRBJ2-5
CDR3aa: CASSLGARMETQYF
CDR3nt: TGTGCCAGCAGCTTGGGGGCAAGAATGGAGACCCAGTACTTC

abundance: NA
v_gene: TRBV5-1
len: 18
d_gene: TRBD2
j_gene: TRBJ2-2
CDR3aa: CASNPVRTSGGHTGELFF
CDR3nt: TGCGCCAGCAACCCCGTAAGGACTAGCGGGGGACACACCGGGGAGCTGTTTTTT

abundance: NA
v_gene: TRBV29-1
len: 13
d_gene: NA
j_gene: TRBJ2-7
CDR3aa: CSVGTGSSYEQYF
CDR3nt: TGCAGCGTTGGGACTGGGAGCTCCTACGAGCAGTACTTC

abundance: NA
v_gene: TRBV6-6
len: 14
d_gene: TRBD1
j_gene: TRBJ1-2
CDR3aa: CASSYGDSNYGYTF
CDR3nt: TGTGCCAGCAGTTACGGGGACAGCAACTATGGCTACACCTTC

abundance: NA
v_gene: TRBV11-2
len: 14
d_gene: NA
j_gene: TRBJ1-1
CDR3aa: CASTIDRTNTEAFF
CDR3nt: TGTGCCAGCACCATCGACCGTACCAACACTGAAGCTTTCTTT

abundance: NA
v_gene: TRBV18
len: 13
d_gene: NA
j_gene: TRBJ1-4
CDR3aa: CASSPGANEKLFF
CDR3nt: TGTGCCAGCTCACCGGGGGCCAATGAAAAACTGTTTTTT

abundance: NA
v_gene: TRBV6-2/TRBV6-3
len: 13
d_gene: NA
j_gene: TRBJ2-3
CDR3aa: CASSYREKDTQYF
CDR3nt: TGTGCCAGCAGTTACAGGGAGAAAGATACGCAGTATTTT

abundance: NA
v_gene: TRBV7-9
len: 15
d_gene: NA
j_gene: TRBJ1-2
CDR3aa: CASSLRQDQNYGYTF
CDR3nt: TGTGCCAGCAGCCTGCGACAGGATCAAAACTATGGCTACACCTTC

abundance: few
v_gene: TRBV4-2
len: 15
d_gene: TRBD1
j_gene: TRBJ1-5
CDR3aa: CASSQDTGGFQPQHF
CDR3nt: TGTGCCAGCAGCCAAGACACAGGGGGCTTTCAGCCCCAGCATTTT

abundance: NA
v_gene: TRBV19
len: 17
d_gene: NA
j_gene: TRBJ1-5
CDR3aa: CASSIEGRGFGNQPQHF
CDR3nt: TGTGCCAGTAGTATAGAGGGCAGGGGCTTTGGCAATCAGCCCCAGCATTTT

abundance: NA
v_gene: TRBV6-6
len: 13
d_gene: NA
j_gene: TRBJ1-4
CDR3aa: CASRGATNEKLFF
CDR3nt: TGTGCCAGTCGTGGGGCAACTAATGAAAAACTGTTTTTT

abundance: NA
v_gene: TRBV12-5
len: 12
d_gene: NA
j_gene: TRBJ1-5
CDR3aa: CASGDSNQPQHF
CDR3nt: TGTGCTAGTGGTGATAGCAATCAGCCCCAGCATTTT

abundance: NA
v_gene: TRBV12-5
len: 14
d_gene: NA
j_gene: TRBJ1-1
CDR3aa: CASGLGTANTEAFF
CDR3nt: TGTGCTAGTGGTTTGGGAACAGCGAACACTGAAGCTTTCTTT

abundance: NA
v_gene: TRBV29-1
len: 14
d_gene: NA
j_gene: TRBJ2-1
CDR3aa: CSVEAGDNYNEQFF
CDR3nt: TGCAGCGTTGAAGCGGGGGACAACTACAATGAGCAGTTCTTC

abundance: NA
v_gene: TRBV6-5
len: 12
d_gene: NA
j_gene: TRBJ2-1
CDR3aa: CASPSPYNEQFF
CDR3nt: TGTGCCAGCCCATCGCCGTACAATGAGCAGTTCTTC

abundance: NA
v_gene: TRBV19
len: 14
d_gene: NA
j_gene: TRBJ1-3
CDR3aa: CASSISSPMNTIYF
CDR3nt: TGTGCCAGTAGTATCTCATCTCCGATGAACACCATATATTTT

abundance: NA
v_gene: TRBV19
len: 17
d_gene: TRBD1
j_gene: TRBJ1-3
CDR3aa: CASSSHRDRASGNTIYF
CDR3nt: TGTGCCAGTAGTAGCCACCGGGACAGGGCTTCAGGAAACACCATATATTTT

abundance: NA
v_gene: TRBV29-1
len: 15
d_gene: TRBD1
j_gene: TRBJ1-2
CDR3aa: CSVRQGAALEYGYTF
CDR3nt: TGCAGCGTGAGACAGGGGGCCGCCTTAGAGTATGGCTACACCTTC

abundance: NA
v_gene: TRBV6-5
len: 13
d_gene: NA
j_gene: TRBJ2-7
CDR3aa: CASRGGGFNEQYF
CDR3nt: TGTGCCAGCAGAGGTGGGGGCTTCAACGAGCAGTACTTC

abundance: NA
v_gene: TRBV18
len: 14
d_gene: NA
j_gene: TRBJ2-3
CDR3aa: CASSPDSLTDTQYF
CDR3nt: TGTGCCAGCTCACCGGACAGCCTCACAGATACGCAGTATTTT

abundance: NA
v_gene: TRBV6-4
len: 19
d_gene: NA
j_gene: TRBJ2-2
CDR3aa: CASSRPVPILKPNTGELFF
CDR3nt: TGTGCCAGCAGTAGGCCGGTGCCCATACTAAAACCGAACACCGGGGAGCTGTTTTTT

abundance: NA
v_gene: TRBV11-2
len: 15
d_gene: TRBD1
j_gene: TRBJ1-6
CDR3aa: CASSLVGEGASPLHF
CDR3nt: TGTGCCAGCAGCTTAGTCGGAGAGGGGGCTTCACCCCTCCACTTT

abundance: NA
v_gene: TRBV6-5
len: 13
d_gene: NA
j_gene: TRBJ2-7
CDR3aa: CASLRAGAYEQYF
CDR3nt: TGTGCCAGCTTAAGGGCTGGAGCCTACGAGCAGTACTTC